This T cell receptor beta chain was recorded in a study of lymphopenia after photon versus proton radiotherapy. There are 15 residues in the CDR3. Looked up from germline, CDR1 is SGHVS and CDR2 is FQNEAQ. Trimming removed 0 bases at V and 7 bases at J, with 13 bases between. General study results and limits: After the lymphocyte nadir, photon-treated repertoires showed oligoclonal expansion, especially of CD8+ Temra cells. Only patients who died were analyzed for survival; proton advantage is unproven. Proton therapy kept repertoires fairly stable, unlike photons, which gained effector/memory cells.

With regard to this clone: Its antigen is not identified. The sample has other DNA sequences that encode this CDR3 too.

Repertoires were generated with immunoSEQ multiplex PCR, while TCRdb's copy carries only in-frame clones and drops some. The sample lists around 20,000 clones; around 90% were seen once. This TCR was sampled from a woman aged 40 to 50 with cholangiocarcinoma. Material: peripheral blood, obtained from a patient treated with photon-based radiotherapy. The chain joins TRBV7-8 to TRBJ1-3; no reliable D call. The CDR3 region is CASSLAGNQLNTIYF. The CDR3, as DNA: TGTGCCAGCAGCTTAGCCGGGAATCAGCTGAACACCATATATTTT.